This T cell receptor beta chain is from a study of monozygotic twins with inflammatory bowel disease. Collection of a 2.5 ml blood sample took place per donor. Findings and caveats of the study: Varying immunosuppressive regimens may have increased patient repertoire variability. Clonotypes shared with others were fewer in IBD patients than in healthy twins, especially with disease activity.

TCRdb re-analyzed the 5' RACE reads; it lists each CDR3 protein once, without DNA. In total, the table holds 350,000 to 500,000 distinct CDR3 sequences. CDR3 length equals 14 residues. Concerning this clonotype: Antigen: not known.

The chain combines TRBV12-3 or TRBV12-4 with TRBJ2-5; TCRdb names TRBD1, which stays unverified in the absence of DNA. This clonotype originated in a human donor with ulcerative colitis or Crohn's disease, or a healthy co-twin of an affected twin (not recorded which). Sequencing used blood. This chain's CDR3 is CASSTLGGEETQYF.